This TCR beta chain was identified during a study of cytomegalovirus exposure and HLA in healthy donors. This CDR3 is 16 amino acids long. CDR1 and CDR2 (germline): SGHRS, YFSETQ. J gave up 9 bases and V 2 bases, and 9 bases lay outside the gene matches. It was with 60 Vbeta and 13 Jbeta primers that the PCR ran. TCRdb's copy holds only in-frame clones and misses some; the assay was immunoSEQ multiplex PCR. Of around 120,000 clones in the sample, 65% were seen once. This clone was counted only a few times. This TCR was recovered from a man aged 25 to 40 in good health and CMV-seropositive. The genes are TRBV5-1 and TRBJ1-6; TRBD1 matches at 9 bases. Sequencing was carried out using PBMCs. In nucleotides, the CDR3 is TGCGCCAGCAGCTTCCAAACAGGGGGCGCAGGTTCACCCCTCCACTTT. It yields the protein CASSFQTGGAGSPLHF.